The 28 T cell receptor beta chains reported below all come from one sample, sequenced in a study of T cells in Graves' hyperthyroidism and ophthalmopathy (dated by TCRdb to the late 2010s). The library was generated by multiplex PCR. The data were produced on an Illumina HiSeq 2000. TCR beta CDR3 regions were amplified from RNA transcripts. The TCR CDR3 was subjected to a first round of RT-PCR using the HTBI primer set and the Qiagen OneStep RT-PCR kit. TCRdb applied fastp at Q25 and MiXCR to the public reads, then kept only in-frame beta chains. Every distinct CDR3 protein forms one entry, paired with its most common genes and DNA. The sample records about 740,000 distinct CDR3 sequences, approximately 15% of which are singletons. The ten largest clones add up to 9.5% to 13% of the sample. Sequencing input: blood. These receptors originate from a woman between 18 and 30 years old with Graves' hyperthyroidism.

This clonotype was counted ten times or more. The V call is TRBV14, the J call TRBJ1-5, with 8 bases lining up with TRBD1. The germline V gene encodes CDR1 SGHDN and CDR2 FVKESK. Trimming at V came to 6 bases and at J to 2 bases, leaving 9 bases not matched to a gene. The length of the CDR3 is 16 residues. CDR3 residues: CASRYDRGRCNQPQHF. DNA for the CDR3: TGTGCCAGCAGGTACGACAGGGGTAGATGCAATCAGCCCCAGCATTTT.

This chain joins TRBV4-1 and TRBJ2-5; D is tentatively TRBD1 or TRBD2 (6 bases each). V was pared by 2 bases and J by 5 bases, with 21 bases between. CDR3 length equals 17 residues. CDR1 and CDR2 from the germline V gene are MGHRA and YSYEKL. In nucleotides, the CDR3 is TGCGCCAGCAGCCAATTACCGCTTCCGGGGGCGGGTGAGACCCAGTACTTC. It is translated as CASSQLPLPGAGETQYF.

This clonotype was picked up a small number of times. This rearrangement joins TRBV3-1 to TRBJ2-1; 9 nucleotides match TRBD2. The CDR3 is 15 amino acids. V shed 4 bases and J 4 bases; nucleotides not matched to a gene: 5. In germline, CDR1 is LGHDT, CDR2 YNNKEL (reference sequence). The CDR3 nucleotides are TGTGCCAGCAGCCGGACTAGCGAATTTTACAATGAGCAGTTCTTC. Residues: CASSRTSEFYNEQFF.

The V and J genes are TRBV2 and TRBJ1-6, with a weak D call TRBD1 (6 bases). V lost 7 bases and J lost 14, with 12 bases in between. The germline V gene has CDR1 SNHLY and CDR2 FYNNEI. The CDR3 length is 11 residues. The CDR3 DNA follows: TGTGCCAGCAACGGGGGGCTTACCCTCCACTTT. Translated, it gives CASNGGLTLHF.

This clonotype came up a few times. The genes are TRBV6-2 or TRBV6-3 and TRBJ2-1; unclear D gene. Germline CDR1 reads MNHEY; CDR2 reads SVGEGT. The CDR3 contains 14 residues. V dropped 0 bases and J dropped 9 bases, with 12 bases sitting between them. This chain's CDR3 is CASSYSALNGEQFF. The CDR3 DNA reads TGTGCCAGCAGTTACTCCGCCCTTAACGGTGAGCAGTTCTTC.

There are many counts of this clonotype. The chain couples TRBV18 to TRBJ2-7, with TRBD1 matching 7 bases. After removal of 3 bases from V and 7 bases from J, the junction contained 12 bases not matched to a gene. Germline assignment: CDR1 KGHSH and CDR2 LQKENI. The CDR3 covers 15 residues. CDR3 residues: CASSPGPSVTGEQYF. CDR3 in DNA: TGTGCCAGCTCACCGGGCCCGTCCGTGACAGGGGAGCAGTACTTC.

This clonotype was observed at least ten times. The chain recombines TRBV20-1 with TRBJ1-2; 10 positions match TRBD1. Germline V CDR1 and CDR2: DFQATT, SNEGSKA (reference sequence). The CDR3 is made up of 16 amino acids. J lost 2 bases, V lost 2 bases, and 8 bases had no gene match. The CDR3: CSARLHSGQGNYGYTF. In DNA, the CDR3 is TGCAGTGCTAGACTCCATTCGGGACAGGGGAACTATGGCTACACCTTC.

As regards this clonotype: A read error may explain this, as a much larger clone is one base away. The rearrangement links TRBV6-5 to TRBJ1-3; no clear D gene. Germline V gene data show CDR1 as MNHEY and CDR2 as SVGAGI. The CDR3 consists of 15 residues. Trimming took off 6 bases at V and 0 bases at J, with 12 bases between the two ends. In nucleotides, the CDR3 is TGTGCCAGCAGCTATGACACGCCCTCTGGAAACACCATATATTTT. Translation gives CASSYDTPSGNTIYF.

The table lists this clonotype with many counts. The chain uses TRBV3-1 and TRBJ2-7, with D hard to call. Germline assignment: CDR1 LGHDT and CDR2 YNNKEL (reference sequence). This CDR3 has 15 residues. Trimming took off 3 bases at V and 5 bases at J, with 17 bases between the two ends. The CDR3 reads CASSHFPAGYDEQYF. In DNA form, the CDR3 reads TGTGCCAGCAGCCACTTTCCAGCAGGTTATGACGAGCAGTACTTC.

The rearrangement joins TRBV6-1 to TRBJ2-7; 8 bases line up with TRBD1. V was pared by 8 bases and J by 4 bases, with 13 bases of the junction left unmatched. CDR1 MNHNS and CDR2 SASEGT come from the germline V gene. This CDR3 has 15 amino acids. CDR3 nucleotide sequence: TGTGCCAGCGGGGCCCTCCGGACAGGGTCATACGAGCAGTACTTC. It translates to CASGALRTGSYEQYF.

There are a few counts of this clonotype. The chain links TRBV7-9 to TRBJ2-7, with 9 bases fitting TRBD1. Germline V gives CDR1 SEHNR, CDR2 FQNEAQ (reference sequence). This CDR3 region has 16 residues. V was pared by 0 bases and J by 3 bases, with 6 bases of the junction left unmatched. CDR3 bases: TGTGCCAGCAGCTTAGCGCGGGACAGGGATCTCTACGAGCAGTACTTC. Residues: CASSLARDRDLYEQYF.

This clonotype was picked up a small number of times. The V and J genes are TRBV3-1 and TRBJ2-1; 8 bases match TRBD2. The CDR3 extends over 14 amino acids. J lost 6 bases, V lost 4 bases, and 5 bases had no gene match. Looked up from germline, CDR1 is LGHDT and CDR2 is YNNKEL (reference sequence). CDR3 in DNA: TGTGCCAGCAGCCTTCCCGGGACTAGCAATGAGCAGTTCTTC. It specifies CASSLPGTSNEQFF.

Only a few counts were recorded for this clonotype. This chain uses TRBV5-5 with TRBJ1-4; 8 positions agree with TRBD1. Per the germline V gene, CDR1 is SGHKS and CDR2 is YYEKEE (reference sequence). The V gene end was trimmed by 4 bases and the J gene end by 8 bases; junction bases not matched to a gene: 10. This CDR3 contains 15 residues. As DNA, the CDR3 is TGTGCCAGCAGCCTTCCGACAGGGGCCAGCGAAAAACTGTTTTTT. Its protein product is CASSLPTGASEKLFF.

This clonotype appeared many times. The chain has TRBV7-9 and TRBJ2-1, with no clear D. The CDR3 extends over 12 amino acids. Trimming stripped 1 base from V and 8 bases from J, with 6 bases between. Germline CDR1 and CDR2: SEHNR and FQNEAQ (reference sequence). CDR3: CASSLVRYEQFF. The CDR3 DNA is TGTGCCAGCAGCTTAGTTAGGTATGAGCAGTTCTTC.

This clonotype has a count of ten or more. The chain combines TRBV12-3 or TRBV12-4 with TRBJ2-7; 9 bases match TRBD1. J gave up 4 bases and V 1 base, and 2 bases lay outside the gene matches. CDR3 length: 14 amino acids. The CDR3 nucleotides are TGTGCCAGCAGTTTAGACAGGGGGCAGTACGAGCAGTACTTC. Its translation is CASSLDRGQYEQYF.

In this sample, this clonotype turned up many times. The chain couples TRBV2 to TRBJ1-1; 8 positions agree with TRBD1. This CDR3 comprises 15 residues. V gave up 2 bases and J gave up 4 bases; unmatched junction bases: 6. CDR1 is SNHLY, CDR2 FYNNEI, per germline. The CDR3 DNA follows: TGTGCCAGCAGTGAAAGGGGCGACAGGGGCACTGAAGCTTTCTTT. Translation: CASSERGDRGTEAFF.

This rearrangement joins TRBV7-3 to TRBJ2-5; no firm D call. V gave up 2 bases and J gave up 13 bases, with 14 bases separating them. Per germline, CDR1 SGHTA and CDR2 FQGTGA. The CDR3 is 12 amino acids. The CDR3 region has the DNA TGTGCCAGCAGCTTATGCCCATACTACCGGTACTTC. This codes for CASSLCPYYRYF. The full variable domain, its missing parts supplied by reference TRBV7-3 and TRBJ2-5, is GAGVSQTPSNKVTEKGKYVELRCDPISGHTALYWYRQSLGQGPEFLIYFQGTGAADDSGLPNDRFFAVRPEGSVSTLKIQRTERGDSAVYLCASSLCPYYRYFGPGTRLLVL.

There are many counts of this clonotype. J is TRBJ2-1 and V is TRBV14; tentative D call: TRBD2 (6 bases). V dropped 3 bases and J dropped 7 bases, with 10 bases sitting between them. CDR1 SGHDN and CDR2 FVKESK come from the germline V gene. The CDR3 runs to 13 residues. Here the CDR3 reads CASSHSGGNEQFF. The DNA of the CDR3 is TGTGCCAGCAGCCACTCTGGGGGGAATGAGCAGTTCTTC.

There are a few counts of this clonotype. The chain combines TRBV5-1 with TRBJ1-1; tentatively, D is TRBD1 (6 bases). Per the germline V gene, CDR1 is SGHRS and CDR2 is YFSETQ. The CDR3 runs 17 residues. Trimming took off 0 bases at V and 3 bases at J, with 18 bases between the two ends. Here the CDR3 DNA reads TGCGCCAGCAGCTTGGGTCCTGGGGGCGCACGGTACACTGAAGCTTTCTTT. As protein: CASSLGPGGARYTEAFF.

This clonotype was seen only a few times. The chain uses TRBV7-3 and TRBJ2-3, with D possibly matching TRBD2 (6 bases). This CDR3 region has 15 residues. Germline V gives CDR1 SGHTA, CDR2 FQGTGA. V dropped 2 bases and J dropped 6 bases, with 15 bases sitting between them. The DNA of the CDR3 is TGTGCCAGCAGCTTAGCGGCGGGACGGGCGGATACGCAGTATTTT. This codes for CASSLAAGRADTQYF.

Here the CDR3 reads CSVEGHNTYEQYF. CDR3 in DNA: TGCAGCGTTGAAGGGCATAATACCTACGAGCAGTACTTC. V gene TRBV29-1 combines with J gene TRBJ2-7; D gene unclear. Germline V lookup: CDR1 SQVTM, CDR2 ANQGSEA. The CDR3 runs 13 residues. The V end lost 1 base, the J end lost 2 bases, and 9 bases lay between the germline ends.

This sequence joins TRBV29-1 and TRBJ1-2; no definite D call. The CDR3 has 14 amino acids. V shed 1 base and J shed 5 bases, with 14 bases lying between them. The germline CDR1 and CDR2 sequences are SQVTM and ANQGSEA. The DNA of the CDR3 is TGCAGCGTTGAAGTGTCCACCCGCGCGTATGGCTACACCTTC. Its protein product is CSVEVSTRAYGYTF.

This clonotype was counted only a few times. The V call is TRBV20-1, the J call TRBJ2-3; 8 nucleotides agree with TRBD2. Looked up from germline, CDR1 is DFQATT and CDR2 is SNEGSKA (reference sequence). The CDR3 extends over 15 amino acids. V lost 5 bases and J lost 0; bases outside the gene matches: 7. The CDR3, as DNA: TGCAGTGCTCCGAAAGCGGGAGCTAGCACAGATACGCAGTATTTT. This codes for CSAPKAGASTDTQYF.

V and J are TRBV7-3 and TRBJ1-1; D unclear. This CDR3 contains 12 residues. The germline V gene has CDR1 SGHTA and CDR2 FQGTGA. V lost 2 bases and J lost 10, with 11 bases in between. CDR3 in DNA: TGTGCCAGCAGCTTAGACGGAGGTGTAGCTTTCTTT. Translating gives CASSLDGGVAFF.

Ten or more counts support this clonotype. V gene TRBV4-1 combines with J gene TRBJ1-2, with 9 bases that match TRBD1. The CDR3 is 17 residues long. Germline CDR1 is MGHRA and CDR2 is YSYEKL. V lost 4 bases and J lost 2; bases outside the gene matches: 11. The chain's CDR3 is CASSRLPGQGLNYGYTF. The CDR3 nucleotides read TGCGCCAGCAGCCGCCTACCGGGACAGGGATTAAACTATGGCTACACCTTC.

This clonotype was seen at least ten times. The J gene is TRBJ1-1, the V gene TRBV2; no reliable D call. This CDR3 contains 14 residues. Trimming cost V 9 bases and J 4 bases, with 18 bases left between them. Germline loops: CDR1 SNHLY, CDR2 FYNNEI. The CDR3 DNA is TGTGCCAGTCACCGGGTGAGCAGCGGCACTGAAGCTTTCTTT. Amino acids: CASHRVSSGTEAFF.

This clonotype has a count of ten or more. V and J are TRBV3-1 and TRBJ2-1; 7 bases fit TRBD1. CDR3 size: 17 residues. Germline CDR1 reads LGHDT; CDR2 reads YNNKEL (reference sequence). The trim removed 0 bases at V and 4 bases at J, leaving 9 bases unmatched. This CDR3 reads CASSQEMATGWYNEQFF. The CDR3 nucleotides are TGTGCCAGCAGCCAAGAAATGGCGACAGGGTGGTACAATGAGCAGTTCTTC.

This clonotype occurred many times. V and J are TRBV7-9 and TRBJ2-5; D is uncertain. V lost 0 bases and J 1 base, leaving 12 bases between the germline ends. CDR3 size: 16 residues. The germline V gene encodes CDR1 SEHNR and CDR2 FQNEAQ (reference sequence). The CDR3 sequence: CASSLALAARQETQYF. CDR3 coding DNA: TGTGCCAGCAGCTTAGCGCTGGCGGCCCGCCAAGAGACCCAGTACTTC. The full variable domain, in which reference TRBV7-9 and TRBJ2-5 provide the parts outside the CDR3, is DTGVSQNPRHKITKRGQNVTFRCDPISEHNRLYWYRQTLGQGPEFLTYFQNEAQLEKSRLLSDRFSAERPKGSFSTLEIQRTEQGDSAMYLCASSLALAARQETQYFGPGTRLLVL.